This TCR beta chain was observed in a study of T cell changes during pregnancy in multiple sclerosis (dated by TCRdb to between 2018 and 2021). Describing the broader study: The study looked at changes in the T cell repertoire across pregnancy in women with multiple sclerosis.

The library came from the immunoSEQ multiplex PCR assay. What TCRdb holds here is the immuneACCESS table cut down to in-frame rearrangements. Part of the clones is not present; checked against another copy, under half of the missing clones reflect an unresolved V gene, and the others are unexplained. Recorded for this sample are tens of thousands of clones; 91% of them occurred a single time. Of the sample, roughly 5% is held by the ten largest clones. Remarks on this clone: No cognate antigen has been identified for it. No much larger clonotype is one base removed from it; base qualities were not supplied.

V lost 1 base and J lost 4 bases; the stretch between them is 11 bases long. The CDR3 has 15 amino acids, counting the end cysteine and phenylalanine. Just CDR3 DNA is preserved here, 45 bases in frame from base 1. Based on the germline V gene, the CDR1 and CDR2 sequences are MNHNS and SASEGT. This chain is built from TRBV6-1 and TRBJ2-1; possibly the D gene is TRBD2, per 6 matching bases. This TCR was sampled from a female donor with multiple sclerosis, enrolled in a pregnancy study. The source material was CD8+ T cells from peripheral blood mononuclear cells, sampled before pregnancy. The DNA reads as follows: TGTGCCAGCAGTGAAGTGGACTATCTTTACAATGAGCAGTTCTTC. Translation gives CASSEVDYLYNEQFF.